This T cell receptor (beta chain) was retrieved from a study of blood T cell repertoires in COVID-19. Authors' analysis steps: Reference gene primers were amplified, and this amplification served to estimate nucleated cell counts. Assay: immunoSEQ multiplex PCR; the TCRdb copy retains only in-frame clones and omits some. V and J calls and clone size come straight from that table; D and trimming were deduced from the DNA. Of 84,000 or so clones listed, around 74% were seen once; the top ten hold 9.9%. CDR1 and CDR2 (germline): ENHRY, SYGVKD. The CDR3 length is 18 residues. The junction had 9 bases not matched to a gene; V was cut back by 6 bases and J by 3 bases.

The chain employs TRBV10-3 and TRBJ2-3; 16 bases map to TRBD2. This clonotype originated in a human donor in a cohort sampled during active COVID-19. The sample comprised peripheral blood. The CDR3 region is CAISAGTSGGAATDTQYF. The CDR3 DNA sequence: TGTGCCATCAGCGCCGGGACTAGCGGGGGGGCCGCTACAGATACGCAGTATTTT.